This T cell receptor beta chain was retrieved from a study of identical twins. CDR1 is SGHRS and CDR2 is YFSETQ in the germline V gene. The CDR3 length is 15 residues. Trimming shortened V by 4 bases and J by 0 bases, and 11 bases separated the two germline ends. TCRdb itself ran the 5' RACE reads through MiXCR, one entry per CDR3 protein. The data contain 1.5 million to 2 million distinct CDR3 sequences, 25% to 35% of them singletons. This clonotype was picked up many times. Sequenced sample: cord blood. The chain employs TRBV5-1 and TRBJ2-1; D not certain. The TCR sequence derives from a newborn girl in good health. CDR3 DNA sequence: TGCGCCAGCAGCGTGACGGCGAGCTCCTACAATGAGCAGTTCTTC. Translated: CASSVTASSYNEQFF.